The clone carrying this TCR beta chain was recorded many times. Its antigen is as yet unknown. Profiles of TCR beta VDJ and CDR3 were generated from a genomic DNA template. MiXCR was run by TCRdb on the reads, yielding one entry per CDR3 protein. The sample lists around 170,000 distinct CDR3 sequences; around half were seen once. The data were taken from a study of CD8+CD57+ T cells in acquired aplastic anemia. Study details: On average, sorted CD4+ and CD8+ cells gave 2.5 to 4 ug of DNA. Healthy donors had, on average, around 10 million reads for their CD4+ cells. Notes on the study in general: There were about 27 CD8+ CDR3 sequences that occurred in both patients and controls.

From germline, CDR1 is SGHNT and CDR2 YENEEA. CDR3 size: 17 residues. V lost 4 bases to trimming and J lost 6 bases; unmatched junction nucleotides: 16. The sequencing sample was made of sorted CD4+, CD8+, or CD8+CD57+ T cells (not recorded which) from PBMCs. The receptor comes from a human donor in good health. This chain joins TRBV11-3 and TRBJ2-7, with TRBD2 identical over 9 bases. CDR3 nucleotides: TGTGCCAGCAGCTCAAACGCGTTAGCGGGAGTTGGGTTCGAGCAGTACTTC. It yields the protein CASSSNALAGVGFEQYF.